The text below deals with one T cell receptor (beta chain). The V gene's germline CDR1 is MDHEN and CDR2 SYDVKM. Trimming cost V 7 bases and J 4 bases, with 8 bases left between them. This CDR3 comprises 13 residues. The protocol was immunoSEQ multiplex PCR, while the TCRdb copy is restricted to in-frame clones and leaves out a portion. The data contain over 80,000 clones, around four fifths of them singletons. These data come from a study of control samples from healthy donors and cancer patients. The receptor's source is a man aged 30 to 39 in good health. Sequenced material: blood. J is TRBJ2-6 and V is TRBV28; D is ambiguous. This chain's CDR3 is CASTRTGANVLTF. The CDR3 DNA reads TGTGCCAGCACCAGAACAGGGGCCAACGTCCTGACTTTC.